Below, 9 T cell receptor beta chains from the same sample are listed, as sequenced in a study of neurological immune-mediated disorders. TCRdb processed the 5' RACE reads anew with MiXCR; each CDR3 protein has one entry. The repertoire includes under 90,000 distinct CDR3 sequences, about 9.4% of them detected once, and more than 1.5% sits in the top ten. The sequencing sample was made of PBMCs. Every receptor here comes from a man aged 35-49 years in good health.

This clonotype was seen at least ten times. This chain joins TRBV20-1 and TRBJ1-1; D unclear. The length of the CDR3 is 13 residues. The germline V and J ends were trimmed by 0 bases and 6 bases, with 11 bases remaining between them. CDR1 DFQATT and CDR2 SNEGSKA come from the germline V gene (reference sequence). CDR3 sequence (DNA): TGCAGTGCTAGAGATCGAAGGAGGGCTGAAGCTTTCTTT. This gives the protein CSARDRRRAEAFF.

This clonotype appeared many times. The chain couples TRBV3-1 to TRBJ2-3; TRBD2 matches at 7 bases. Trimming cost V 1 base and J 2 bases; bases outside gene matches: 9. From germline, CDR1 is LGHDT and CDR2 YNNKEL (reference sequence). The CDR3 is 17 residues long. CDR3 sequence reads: CASSQGEAGLLTDTQYF. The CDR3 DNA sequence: TGTGCCAGCAGCCAAGGTGAAGCGGGACTCCTCACAGATACGCAGTATTTT.

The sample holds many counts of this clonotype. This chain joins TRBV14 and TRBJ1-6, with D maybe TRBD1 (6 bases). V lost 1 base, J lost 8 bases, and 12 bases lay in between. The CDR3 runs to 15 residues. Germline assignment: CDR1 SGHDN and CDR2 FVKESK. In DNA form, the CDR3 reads TGTGCCAGCAGCCAAGGAGGGGGATGGTATTCACCCCTCCACTTT. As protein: CASSQGGGWYSPLHF.

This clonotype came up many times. CDR3 DNA: TGTGCCAGCAGCGTCCCCGGGTTGCAAGAGACCCAGTACTTC. It translates to CASSVPGLQETQYF. V is TRBV5-6 and J is TRBJ2-5, with unresolved D. CDR3 size: 14 residues. The germline V and J ends were trimmed by 4 bases and 2 bases, with 12 bases remaining between them. Germline-derived CDR1 and CDR2 are SGHDT and YYEEEE.

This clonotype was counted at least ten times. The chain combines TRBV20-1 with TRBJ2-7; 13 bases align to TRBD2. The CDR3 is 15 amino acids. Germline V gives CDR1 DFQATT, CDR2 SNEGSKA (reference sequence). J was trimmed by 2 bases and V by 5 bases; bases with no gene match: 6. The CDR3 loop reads CSASRLAGGTYEQYF. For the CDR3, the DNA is TGCAGTGCTTCTCGACTAGCGGGAGGAACCTACGAGCAGTACTTC.

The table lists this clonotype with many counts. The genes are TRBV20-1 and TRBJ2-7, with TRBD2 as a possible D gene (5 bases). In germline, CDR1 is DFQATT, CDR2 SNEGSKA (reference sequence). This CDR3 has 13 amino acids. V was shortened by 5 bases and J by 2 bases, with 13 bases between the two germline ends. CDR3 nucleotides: TGCAGTGCTCCTCCTACCGGGGCCTACGAGCAGTACTTC. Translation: CSAPPTGAYEQYF.

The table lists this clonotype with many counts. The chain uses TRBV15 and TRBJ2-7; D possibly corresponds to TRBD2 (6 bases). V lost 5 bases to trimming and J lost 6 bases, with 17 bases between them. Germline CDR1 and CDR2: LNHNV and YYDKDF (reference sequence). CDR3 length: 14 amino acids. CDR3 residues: CATSVAGRNGEQYF. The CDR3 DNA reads TGTGCCACCAGCGTCGCGGGGCGAAATGGCGAGCAGTACTTC.

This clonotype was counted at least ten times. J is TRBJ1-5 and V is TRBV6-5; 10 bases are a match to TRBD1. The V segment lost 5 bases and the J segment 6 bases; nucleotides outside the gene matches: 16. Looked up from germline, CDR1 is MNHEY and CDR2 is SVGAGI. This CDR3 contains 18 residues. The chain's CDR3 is CASSRGGTGATGSQPQHF. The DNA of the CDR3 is TGTGCCAGCAGTCGGGGGGGGACAGGGGCCACCGGGAGTCAGCCCCAGCATTTT.

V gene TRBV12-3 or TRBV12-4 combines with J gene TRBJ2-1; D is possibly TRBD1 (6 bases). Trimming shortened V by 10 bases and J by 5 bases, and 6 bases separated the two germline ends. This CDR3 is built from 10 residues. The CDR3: CATGDNEQFF. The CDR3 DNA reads TGTGCCACAGGGGACAATGAGCAGTTCTTC.